Each of the 23 T cell receptor beta chains below was sequenced from the same sample in a study of T-cell reconstitution after alpha-beta-depleted transplantation in children. TCRbeta library preparation incorporated unique molecular identifiers. MiXCR, run by TCRdb on the PCR reads, gives a single entry per CDR3 protein. The repertoire holds 200,000 to 250,000 distinct CDR3 sequences, approximately 8.4% seen once, with 35% in the top ten. The input for sequencing was PBMCs, mostly from graft donor cells, taken 360 days after TCRalphabeta/CD19-depleted stem cell transplant. These receptors were obtained from a male patient between 2 and 15 years old who had a stem cell transplant for acute myeloid leukemia, so the T cells may come from the graft donor.

The J gene is TRBJ2-5, the V gene TRBV12-3 or TRBV12-4; weak D call: TRBD1 (6 bases). V was shortened by 2 bases and J by 4 bases, with 11 bases between the two germline ends. The CDR3 runs 14 residues. The CDR3 DNA reads TGTGCCAGCAGTTTAAGAGGGGGTGGAGAGACCCAGTACTTC. It specifies CASSLRGGGETQYF.

This clonotype was observed at least ten times. The rearrangement links TRBV27 to TRBJ2-1; weak D call: TRBD1 (5 bases). CDR1 is MNHEY, CDR2 SMNVEV, per germline (reference sequence). CDR3 length: 12 residues. V was pared by 3 bases and J by 5 bases, with 5 bases between. Written as DNA, the CDR3 is TGTGCCAGCAGTTTCAGGGACAATGAGCAGTTCTTC. Translated, it gives CASSFRDNEQFF.

This clonotype was observed a handful of times. The gene calls are TRBV6-5 and TRBJ1-4; D ambiguous. The CDR3 loop spans 15 amino acids. Germline lookup yields CDR1 MNHEY and CDR2 SVGAGI. Between the trimmed V and J ends, which lost 0 bases and 0 bases, there was a span of 5 bases. In DNA form, the CDR3 reads TGTGCCAGCAGTTACTCACAGACAACTAATGAAAAACTGTTTTTT. Amino acids: CASSYSQTTNEKLFF.

This rearrangement joins TRBV12-2 to TRBJ2-7; the table's D call, TRBD1, has no DNA check behind it. TRBV12-2 is reported as a pseudogene. The CDR3 is made up of 16 amino acids. CDR3 amino acids: CASRLARDRGNYEQYF. CDR3 DNA sequence: TGTGCAAGTCGCTTAGCCCGGGACAGGGGAAACTACGAGCAGTACTTC.

This clonotype came up a few times. The chain combines TRBV12-3 or TRBV12-4 with TRBJ1-4; tentatively, D is TRBD1 (6 bases). This CDR3 has 17 amino acids. Trimming stripped 2 bases from V and 3 bases from J, with 16 bases between. For the CDR3, the DNA is TGTGCCAGCAGTTTAATGACAGGCTTTTCGTCTAATGAAAAACTGTTTTTT. This codes for CASSLMTGFSSNEKLFF.

This clonotype was recorded many times. V gene TRBV11-1 combines with J gene TRBJ2-1, with 9 bases fitting TRBD2. Per germline, CDR1 SGHAT and CDR2 FQDESV (reference sequence). Unmatched junction bases numbered 7, after V lost 5 bases and J lost 5 bases. This CDR3 has 15 amino acids. CDR3 sequence reads: CASSVSGSTHNEQFF. CDR3 DNA sequence: TGTGCCAGCAGCGTTAGCGGGAGTACCCACAATGAGCAGTTCTTC.

This clonotype was seen a handful of times. The genes are TRBV9 and TRBJ2-2; 9 bases agree with TRBD2. The CDR3 runs 18 residues. V gave up 2 bases and J gave up 3 bases; unmatched junction bases: 11. From germline, CDR1 is SGDLS and CDR2 YYNGEE. The CDR3 region has the DNA TGTGCCAGCAGCGTCCCTACCACTAGCGGGCGAGACACCGGGGAGCTGTTTTTT. Translating gives CASSVPTTSGRDTGELFF.

The chain carries TRBV5-1 and TRBJ2-2; D gene uncertain. The V gene lost 1 base and the J gene lost 0 bases, with 4 bases spanning the gap. Germline CDR1 and CDR2: SGHRS and YFSETQ. This CDR3 has 14 amino acids. The DNA of the CDR3 is TGCGCCAGCAGCTTGACGCCGAACACCGGGGAGCTGTTTTTT. Its translation is CASSLTPNTGELFF.

This chain connects TRBV6-2 or TRBV6-3 to TRBJ2-1; 12 bases are shared with TRBD2. Germline V lookup: CDR1 MNHEY, CDR2 SVGEGT. Losses at the gene ends were 0 bases for V and 0 bases for J; bases not matched to a gene: 12. The CDR3 is made up of 21 amino acids. The chain's CDR3 is CASSYSRPGLAGRGSYNEQFF. CDR3 nucleotides: TGTGCCAGCAGTTACTCGAGACCGGGACTAGCGGGTCGGGGCTCCTACAATGAGCAGTTCTTC.

This clonotype was seen ten or more times. J is TRBJ2-3 and V is TRBV29-1, with D tentatively TRBD1 (5 bases). Trimming left V 4 bases short and J 2 bases short, with 16 bases between. CDR1 is SQVTM and CDR2 is ANQGSEA in the germline V gene. This CDR3 is built from 15 residues. The CDR3 coding sequence is TGCAGCGTTGGGGCAGGGCCCGTCCCCACAGATACGCAGTATTTT. Amino acids: CSVGAGPVPTDTQYF.

The V and J genes are TRBV10-3 and TRBJ2-3, with 9 bases matching TRBD1. This CDR3 is 16 amino acids long. CDR1 and CDR2 (germline): ENHRY, SYGVKD. Trimming at V came to 10 bases and at J to 2 bases, leaving 13 bases not matched to a gene. As DNA, the CDR3 is TGTGCCACCACGGGACAGGGAATAAGGTTCACAGATACGCAGTATTTT. Protein sequence: CATTGQGIRFTDTQYF.

Ten or more counts support this clonotype. The gene calls are TRBV10-2 and TRBJ2-1; 7 bases are a match to TRBD1. The CDR3 loop spans 13 amino acids. With V trimmed by 7 bases and J by 4 bases, 4 bases remained unmatched. Germline CDR1 and CDR2: WSHSY and SAAADI. Here the CDR3 DNA reads TGCGCCAGCATGGGACAGCCTTACAATGAGCAGTTCTTC. Translated: CASMGQPYNEQFF.

At least ten counts were recorded for this clonotype. The chain uses TRBV7-2 and TRBJ2-5, with 9 bases identical to TRBD1. The CDR3 has 14 residues. Germline V gene lookup returns CDR1 SGHTA and CDR2 FQGNSA. J gave up 4 bases and V 5 bases, and 5 bases lay outside the gene matches. The CDR3 bases are TGTGCCAGCAGCCCGGACAGGGGAGGAGAGACCCAGTACTTC. The encoded protein is CASSPDRGGETQYF.

This chain joins TRBV5-1 and TRBJ2-3; D gene uncertain. This CDR3 is built from 15 residues. Germline V gene sequence: CDR1 SGHRS, CDR2 YFSETQ. V dropped 5 bases and J dropped 1 base, with 14 bases sitting between them. As DNA, the CDR3 is TGCGCCAGCAGACCGGAAGCTTGGGGCACAGATACGCAGTATTTT. Protein product: CASRPEAWGTDTQYF.

The chain employs TRBV20-1 and TRBJ2-3; D call uncertain. Trimming removed 1 base from V and 1 base from J, with 6 bases in between. The CDR3 runs 13 residues. Germline assignment: CDR1 DFQATT and CDR2 SNEGSKA (reference sequence). In nucleotides, the CDR3 is TGCAGTGCTAGAGTGCAGGGCACAGATACGCAGTATTTT. Its translation: CSARVQGTDTQYF.

This clonotype occurred a few times. V gene TRBV4-2 combines with J gene TRBJ2-7; 13 bases match TRBD2. Germline V gene lookup returns CDR1 LGHNA and CDR2 YNFKEQ. The CDR3 runs to 16 residues. Trimming at V came to 0 bases and at J to 5 bases, leaving 4 bases not matched to a gene. In DNA form, the CDR3 reads TGTGCCAGCAGCCAAGATCGGACTAGCGGGAGAAACGAGCAGTACTTC. Protein sequence: CASSQDRTSGRNEQYF.

This clonotype was detected a few times. The rearrangement joins TRBV5-1 to TRBJ2-5, with TRBD2 matching over 8 bases. There are 17 residues in the CDR3. V shed 3 bases, J shed 1 base, and the junction held 11 bases outside the gene matches. Germline lookup yields CDR1 SGHRS and CDR2 YFSETQ. The CDR3 DNA is TGCGCCAGCAGCTCGTGGGTTAGCGGGGACATCCAAGAGACCCAGTACTTC. Protein product: CASSSWVSGDIQETQYF. The full variable domain, rest sourced from reference TRBV5-1 and TRBJ2-5, is KAGVTQTPRYLIKTRGQQVTLSCSPISGHRSVSWYQQTPGQGLQFLFEYFSETQRNKGNFPGRFSGRQFSNSRSEMNVSTLELGDSALYLCASSSWVSGDIQETQYFGPGTRLLVL.

The rearrangement uses TRBV12-3 or TRBV12-4 and TRBJ2-6; possibly TRBD1 for D (6 bases). V was clipped by 3 bases and J by 1 base, with 16 bases between them. The CDR3 is 18 amino acids. This CDR3 reads CASSFLGQFPSGANVLTF. DNA for the CDR3: TGTGCCAGCAGTTTTTTAGGACAGTTCCCTTCTGGGGCCAACGTCCTGACTTTC.

In its sample, this clonotype was seen a few times. This chain connects TRBV4-1 to TRBJ2-3; 7 bases match TRBD1. This CDR3 comprises 15 residues. Looked up from germline, CDR1 is MGHRA and CDR2 is YSYEKL. Trimming at V came to 5 bases and at J to 6 bases, leaving 11 bases not matched to a gene. This chain's CDR3 is CASSGGQTLSDTQYF. In DNA form, the CDR3 reads TGCGCCAGCAGCGGGGGACAGACTCTCTCCGATACGCAGTATTTT.

This chain connects TRBV7-8 to TRBJ2-5; D might be TRBD2 (6 bases). The CDR3 sequence is 15 residues long. Trimming took off 3 bases at V and 4 bases at J, with 15 bases between the two ends. Germline V CDR1 and CDR2: SGHVS, FQNEAQ. CDR3 amino acids: CASSFRLGEGETQYF. The CDR3 nucleotides read TGTGCCAGCAGCTTCAGACTAGGCGAAGGAGAGACCCAGTACTTC.

The chain joins TRBV10-3 to TRBJ2-3, with D possibly TRBD1 on 6 matching bases. V was shortened by 7 bases and J by 3 bases, with 20 bases between the two germline ends. This CDR3 spans 16 amino acids. Germline CDR1 is ENHRY and CDR2 is SYGVKD. CDR3 sequence reads: CAITEGGVQDTDTQYF. CDR3 bases: TGTGCCATCACCGAAGGGGGAGTTCAAGATACAGATACGCAGTATTTT.

Concerning this clonotype itself: A much larger clone differs by one base, so this may be a read error. This CDR3 fails to terminate in the conserved phenylalanine or tryptophan, so it likely reflects a read error. V and J are TRBV12-3 or TRBV12-4 and TRBJ1-2; D unclear. V gave up 2 bases and J gave up 8 bases, with 6 bases separating them. The CDR3 totals 11 residues. The CDR3 region has the DNA TGTGCCAGCAGTTTATTTGGAGGCTACACCTCC. Translating gives CASSLFGGYTS.

In this sample, this clonotype turned up many times. The chain recombines TRBV4-2 with TRBJ1-5, with D unclear. The CDR3 is 14 amino acids. The germline V and J ends were trimmed by 3 bases and 3 bases, with 9 bases remaining between them. The germline CDR1 and CDR2 sequences are LGHNA and YNFKEQ. The CDR3 region is CASSQGGFNQPQHF. CDR3 bases: TGTGCCAGCAGCCAGGGAGGCTTCAATCAGCCCCAGCATTTT.